This T cell receptor (beta chain) was identified during a study of early T cells in non-severe SARS-CoV-2 infection. In the study overall: Chains from this unsorted whole-blood bulk RNA could not be paired.

The study, taken as a whole, reports: The VDJdb matching leaned toward anti-spike CD8 responses and overlooked private and CD4 specificities.

Points on this clonotype: Its target is not known.

Trimming took off 1 base at V and 11 bases at J, with 8 bases between the two ends. There are 11 residues in the CDR3. Individually, cDNA molecules had unique molecular identifiers attached to them. TCRdb re-called the 5' RACE reads through MiXCR, storing one row per CDR3 protein. The profile shows about 80,000 distinct CDR3 sequences, approximately 12% of them singletons. The sample taken for sequencing was whole blood. This receptor was taken from an adult who was a healthcare worker with PCR-confirmed SARS-CoV-2 infection or an uninfected control (not recorded which). The chain combines TRBV12-3 or TRBV12-4 with TRBJ1-1, with D unclear. The CDR3 DNA reads TGTGCCAGCAGTTTAGACCAGGTGGCTTTCTTT. This sequence encodes CASSLDQVAFF.